Listed here are 15 T cell receptor beta chains from one sample, sequenced in a study of T cell responses to AZD1222 COVID-19 vaccine. The method was immunoSEQ multiplex PCR; TCRdb's version includes in-frame clones alone and lacks a portion of them. The sample gives some 120,000 clones, roughly 89% of which show up once; about 29% is in the top ten. The material sequenced was peripheral blood, taken on day 0 of AZD1222 vaccination. The receptors shown here come from an adult in good health.

This clone showed up just a few times. The rearrangement uses TRBV9 and TRBJ1-4, with TRBD1 identical over 7 bases. Losses at the gene ends were 0 bases for V and 5 bases for J; bases not matched to a gene: 4. This CDR3 comprises 15 residues. The germline CDR1 and CDR2 sequences are SGDLS and YYNGEE. The CDR3 sequence: CASSVETGKNEKLFF. The CDR3 region has the DNA TGTGCCAGCAGCGTAGAGACAGGGAAAAATGAAAAACTGTTTTTT.

The gene calls are TRBV6-5 and TRBJ2-5; D is possibly TRBD1 (6 bases). Per the germline V gene, CDR1 is MNHEY and CDR2 is SVGAGI. With 2 bases removed from V and 3 bases from J, the gap between germline ends came to 13 bases. CDR3 length: 15 amino acids. The CDR3 loop reads CASSYIDTGKETQYF. For the CDR3, the DNA is TGTGCCAGCAGTTACATTGATACAGGGAAAGAGACCCAGTACTTC.

This clone was observed once. The chain uses TRBV5-1 and TRBJ2-7, with 9 bases identical to TRBD1. J gave up 4 bases and V 3 bases, and 5 bases lay outside the gene matches. The CDR3 contains 14 residues. Looked up from germline, CDR1 is SGHRS and CDR2 is YFSETQ. In nucleotides, the CDR3 is TGCGCCAGCAGCTGGGGACAGGGCGGGTACGAGCAGTACTTC. The encoded protein is CASSWGQGGYEQYF.

The J gene is TRBJ1-5, the V gene TRBV27, with D hard to call. Trimming removed 3 bases from V and 2 bases from J, with 8 bases in between. Germline V gene lookup returns CDR1 MNHEY and CDR2 SMNVEV (reference sequence). This CDR3 is built from 14 residues. The CDR3 region has the DNA TGTGCCAGCAGTTTCGCACATCGCAATCAGCCCCAGCATTTT. It is translated as CASSFAHRNQPQHF.

The genes are TRBV6-5 and TRBJ2-3; tentative D call: TRBD1 (6 bases). This CDR3 contains 15 residues. Between the trimmed V and J ends, which lost 2 bases and 0 bases, there was a span of 9 bases. Germline values: CDR1 MNHEY, CDR2 SVGAGI. CDR3 protein: CASSYTGTSTDTQYF. The CDR3 DNA follows: TGTGCCAGCAGTTACACCGGGACAAGCACAGATACGCAGTATTTT.

The gene calls are TRBV5-1 and TRBJ1-4; TRBD1 aligns across 8 bases. The germline CDR1 and CDR2 sequences are SGHRS and YFSETQ. Trimming at V came to 4 bases and at J to 5 bases, leaving 4 bases not matched to a gene. The CDR3 has 14 residues. CDR3 nucleotides: TGCGCCAGCAGCAAAGGACAGGGAAATGAAAAACTGTTTTTT. Amino acid sequence: CASSKGQGNEKLFF.

In DNA form, the CDR3 reads TGCAGCGTTGGGAACACTGAAGCTTTCTTT. It yields the protein CSVGNTEAFF. V gene TRBV29-1 combines with J gene TRBJ1-1; D gene ambiguous. With 4 bases removed from V and 1 base from J, the gap between germline ends came to 1 base. The CDR3 has 10 residues. The V gene's germline CDR1 is SQVTM and CDR2 ANQGSEA.

The DNA of the CDR3 is TGTGCCAGCGGCTTGGCCTCTGGGGCCAACGTCCTGACTTTC. The encoded protein is CASGLASGANVLTF. The chain recombines TRBV3-1 (or the pseudogene TRBV3-2) with TRBJ2-6; D gene ambiguous. The germline V gene encodes CDR1 LGHDT and CDR2 YNNKEL (reference sequence). This CDR3 region has 14 residues. V was trimmed by 8 bases and J by 0 bases, leaving 8 bases between them.

This clone came up once. The rearrangement uses TRBV7-2 and TRBJ1-2, with unresolved D. Germline loops: CDR1 SGHTA, CDR2 FQGNSA. V lost 0 bases, J lost 3 bases, and 8 bases lay in between. CDR3 length: 14 amino acids. The chain's CDR3 is CASSLAGVYYGYTF. The DNA for the CDR3 is TGTGCCAGCAGCTTAGCGGGCGTCTACTATGGCTACACCTTC.

The chain couples TRBV9 to TRBJ1-2; the match to TRBD1 covers 8 bases. The length of the CDR3 is 14 residues. The V segment lost 3 bases and the J segment 5 bases; nucleotides outside the gene matches: 6. Germline V CDR1 and CDR2: SGDLS, YYNGEE. The CDR3, as DNA: TGTGCCAGCAGCGACGGGACAGGACCTTATGGCTACACCTTC. This codes for CASSDGTGPYGYTF.

Turning to this clone: In the same sample, other DNA sequences code for this CDR3. This chain uses TRBV9 with TRBJ2-1; D perhaps matches TRBD2 (5 bases). This CDR3 has 14 residues. V was shortened by 0 bases and J by 5 bases, with 9 bases between the two germline ends. Germline lookup yields CDR1 SGDLS and CDR2 YYNGEE. The CDR3 reads CASSVGGSHNEQFF. The CDR3 nucleotides read TGTGCCAGCAGCGTAGGAGGGTCCCACAATGAGCAGTTCTTC.

This sequence joins TRBV9 and TRBJ2-5; 7 bases match TRBD1. Germline CDR1 and CDR2: SGDLS and YYNGEE. This CDR3 contains 15 residues. The trim removed 3 bases at V and 3 bases at J, leaving 8 bases unmatched. CDR3 coding DNA: TGTGCCAGCAGCGCGGCGACAGGGTCTAAAGAGACCCAGTACTTC. Protein sequence: CASSAATGSKETQYF.

The rearrangement uses TRBV6-5 and TRBJ2-7; D not resolved. CDR1 and CDR2 (germline): MNHEY, SVGAGI. The CDR3 has 12 amino acids. The V end lost 6 bases, the J end lost 4 bases, and 10 bases lay between the germline ends. The chain's CDR3 is CASRRTPYEQYF. Written as DNA, the CDR3 is TGTGCCAGCAGGAGAACACCATACGAGCAGTACTTC.

V usage is TRBV7-2 and J usage is TRBJ1-1, with 7 bases aligning to TRBD1. This CDR3 spans 15 amino acids. CDR1 is SGHTA, CDR2 FQGNSA, per germline. Trimming at V came to 5 bases and at J to 4 bases, leaving 10 bases not matched to a gene. The CDR3 region is CASSRRQGSFTEAFF. The CDR3 DNA follows: TGTGCCAGCAGCAGAAGACAGGGAAGTTTCACTGAAGCTTTCTTT.

The rearrangement links TRBV7-2 to TRBJ2-1, with D uncertain. The V end was cut by 1 base, the J end by 3 bases, with 4 bases between. The CDR3 runs to 13 residues. The germline CDR1 and CDR2 sequences are SGHTA and FQGNSA. CDR3 DNA: TGTGCCAGCAGCTTAGGAATCTACAATGAGCAGTTCTTC. This translates into CASSLGIYNEQFF.